The next 10 T cell receptor beta chains were all read from a single sample in a study of blood T cell repertoires in COVID-19. Only in-frame clones appear in the TCRdb table, and some are missing; sequencing was by immunoSEQ multiplex PCR. The table includes 80,000 or so clones, roughly 80% detected once. What was sequenced was peripheral blood. These receptors all stem from a woman between 65 and 79 years old with acute or convalescent COVID-19.

The V gene is TRBV6-5, the J gene TRBJ1-5, with D possibly TRBD1 on 6 matching bases. The V end lost 5 bases, the J end lost 3 bases, and 11 bases lay between the germline ends. CDR1 is MNHEY, CDR2 SVGAGI, per germline. The CDR3 is 14 amino acids. Here the CDR3 reads CASSRGQNNQPQHF. CDR3 nucleotides: TGTGCCAGCAGTCGAGGACAGAACAATCAGCCCCAGCATTTT.

The chain carries TRBV19 and TRBJ2-1, with a tentative D call TRBD2 (6 bases). V lost 1 base, J lost 6 bases, and 16 bases lay in between. Germline V gene lookup returns CDR1 LNHDA and CDR2 SQIVND (reference sequence). The CDR3 length is 16 residues. DNA for the CDR3: TGTGCCAGTAGTATAGTTTGGCGGGATGCCACCAATGAGCAGTTCTTC. Protein product: CASSIVWRDATNEQFF.

V and J are TRBV10-3 and TRBJ2-7, with TRBD2 as a possible D gene (5 bases). CDR1 is ENHRY and CDR2 is SYGVKD in the germline V gene. Trimming shortened V by 0 bases and J by 2 bases, and 8 bases separated the two germline ends. CDR3 length: 14 residues. CDR3 protein: CAISESPEAYEQYF. CDR3 sequence (DNA): TGTGCCATCAGTGAGTCCCCGGAGGCCTACGAGCAGTACTTC.

The chain carries TRBV3-1 (or the pseudogene TRBV3-2) and TRBJ2-1, with a weak D call TRBD2 (5 bases). Trimming cost V 0 bases and J 5 bases, with 14 bases left between them. Germline V CDR1 and CDR2: LGHDT, YNNKEL (reference sequence). The CDR3 consists of 16 residues. CDR3 sequence (DNA): TGTGCCAGCAGCCAAGATCCAAGACTAAGTAACAATGAGCAGTTCTTC. Its translation: CASSQDPRLSNNEQFF.

As DNA, the CDR3 is TGTGCCAGCAGTGACATAGACAGGGGTGATACGCAGTATTTT. This codes for CASSDIDRGDTQYF. The chain employs TRBV6-4 and TRBJ2-3, with 8 bases aligning to TRBD1. CDR3 length: 14 amino acids. Germline trimming cut 2 bases from V and 6 bases from J; bases unmatched to any gene: 4. Germline-derived CDR1 and CDR2 are MRHNA and SNTAGT.

V gene TRBV6-2 or TRBV6-3 combines with J gene TRBJ2-2; the D is unclear. Trimming removed 5 bases from V and 5 bases from J, with 6 bases in between. Germline lookup yields CDR1 MNHEY and CDR2 SVGEGT. The CDR3 is made up of 12 amino acids. In nucleotides, the CDR3 is TGTGCCAGCAGTGCGATGACCGGGGAGCTGTTTTTT. Its protein product is CASSAMTGELFF.

The chain combines TRBV5-1 with TRBJ2-1; possibly TRBD1 for D (6 bases). Germline V lookup: CDR1 SGHRS, CDR2 YFSETQ. The length of the CDR3 is 13 residues. V lost 4 bases and J lost 5, with 10 bases in between. The CDR3 sequence: CASSIGTNNEQFF. The CDR3, as DNA: TGCGCCAGCAGCATCGGGACAAACAATGAGCAGTTCTTC.

The chain is built from TRBV5-6 and TRBJ2-1; 10 nucleotides agree with TRBD1. CDR3 length equals 19 residues. Trimming at V came to 4 bases and at J to 4 bases, leaving 17 bases not matched to a gene. Germline CDR1 and CDR2: SGHDT and YYEEEE. This CDR3 is CASSPPGTGVGSPYNEQFF. CDR3 DNA: TGTGCCAGCAGCCCTCCCGGGACAGGGGTTGGGTCCCCTTACAATGAGCAGTTCTTC.

The CDR3: CASSQGLWDRDYNEQFF. The CDR3 region has the DNA TGTGCCAGCAGCCAAGGTCTTTGGGACAGGGACTACAATGAGCAGTTCTTC. This chain joins TRBV3-1 (or the pseudogene TRBV3-2) and TRBJ2-1; 9 positions match TRBD1. The germline V gene encodes CDR1 LGHDT and CDR2 YNNKEL (reference sequence). Trimming took 1 base from V and 3 from J; bases not matched to a gene: 7. This CDR3 region has 17 residues.

This sequence joins TRBV19 and TRBJ1-5, with a possible D match to TRBD1 (5 bases). CDR1 is LNHDA, CDR2 SQIVND, per germline (reference sequence). Trimming cost V 9 bases and J 0 bases, with 12 bases left between them. The CDR3 length is 14 residues. The CDR3 region is CASTYRHSNQPQHF. The CDR3 nucleotides read TGTGCCAGCACATACAGGCATAGCAATCAGCCCCAGCATTTT.